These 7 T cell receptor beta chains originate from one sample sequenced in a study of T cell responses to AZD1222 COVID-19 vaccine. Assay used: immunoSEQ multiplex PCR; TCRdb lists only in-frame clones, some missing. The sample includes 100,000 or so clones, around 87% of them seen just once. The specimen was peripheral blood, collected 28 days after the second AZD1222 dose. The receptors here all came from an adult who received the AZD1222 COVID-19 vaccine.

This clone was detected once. The CDR3: CASSPGVAQPQHF. In DNA form, the CDR3 reads TGTGCCAGCAGTCCCGGGGTTGCTCAGCCCCAGCATTTT. The chain recombines TRBV6-5 with TRBJ1-5; D unresolved. CDR3 length: 13 residues. Germline values: CDR1 MNHEY, CDR2 SVGAGI. The V end was cut by 5 bases, the J end by 6 bases, with 11 bases between.

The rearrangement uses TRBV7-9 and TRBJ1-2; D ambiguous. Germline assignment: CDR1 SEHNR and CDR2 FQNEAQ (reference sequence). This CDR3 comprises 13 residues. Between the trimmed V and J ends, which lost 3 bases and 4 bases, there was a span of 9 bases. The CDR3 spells CASSFYRTYGYTF. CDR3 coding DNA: TGTGCCAGCAGCTTTTACAGAACCTATGGCTACACCTTC.

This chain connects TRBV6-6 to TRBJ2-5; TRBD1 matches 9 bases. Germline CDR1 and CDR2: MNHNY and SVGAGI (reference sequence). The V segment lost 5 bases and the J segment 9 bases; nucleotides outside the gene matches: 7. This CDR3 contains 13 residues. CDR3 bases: TGTGCCAGCAGTCAGGGACAGGGCCTGTCCCAGTACTTC. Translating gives CASSQGQGLSQYF.

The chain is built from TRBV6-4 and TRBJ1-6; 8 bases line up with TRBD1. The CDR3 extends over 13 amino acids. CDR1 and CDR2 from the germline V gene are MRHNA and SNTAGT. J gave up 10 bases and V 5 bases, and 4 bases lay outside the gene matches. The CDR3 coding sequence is TGTGCCAGCAGTCTGGACAGGGCGTCACCCCTCCACTTT. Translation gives CASSLDRASPLHF.

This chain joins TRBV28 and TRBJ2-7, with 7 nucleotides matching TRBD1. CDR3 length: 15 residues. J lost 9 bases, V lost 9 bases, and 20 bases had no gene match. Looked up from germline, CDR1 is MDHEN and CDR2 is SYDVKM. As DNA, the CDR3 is TGTGCCAGTCCCCCCCCGACAGGGCCGTCTGGAGGGCAGTACTTC. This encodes CASPPPTGPSGGQYF.

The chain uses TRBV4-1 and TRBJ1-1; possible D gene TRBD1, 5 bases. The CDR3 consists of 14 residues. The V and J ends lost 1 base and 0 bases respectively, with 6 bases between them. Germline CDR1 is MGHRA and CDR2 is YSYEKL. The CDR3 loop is CASSQVGLNTEAFF. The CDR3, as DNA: TGCGCCAGCAGCCAAGTGGGGCTGAACACTGAAGCTTTCTTT.

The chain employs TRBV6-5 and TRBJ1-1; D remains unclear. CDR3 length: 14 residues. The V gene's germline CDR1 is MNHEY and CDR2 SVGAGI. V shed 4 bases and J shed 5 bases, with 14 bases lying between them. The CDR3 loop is CASSSSPGGTEAFF. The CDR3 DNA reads TGTGCCAGCAGTTCCAGCCCCGGTGGGACTGAAGCTTTCTTT.